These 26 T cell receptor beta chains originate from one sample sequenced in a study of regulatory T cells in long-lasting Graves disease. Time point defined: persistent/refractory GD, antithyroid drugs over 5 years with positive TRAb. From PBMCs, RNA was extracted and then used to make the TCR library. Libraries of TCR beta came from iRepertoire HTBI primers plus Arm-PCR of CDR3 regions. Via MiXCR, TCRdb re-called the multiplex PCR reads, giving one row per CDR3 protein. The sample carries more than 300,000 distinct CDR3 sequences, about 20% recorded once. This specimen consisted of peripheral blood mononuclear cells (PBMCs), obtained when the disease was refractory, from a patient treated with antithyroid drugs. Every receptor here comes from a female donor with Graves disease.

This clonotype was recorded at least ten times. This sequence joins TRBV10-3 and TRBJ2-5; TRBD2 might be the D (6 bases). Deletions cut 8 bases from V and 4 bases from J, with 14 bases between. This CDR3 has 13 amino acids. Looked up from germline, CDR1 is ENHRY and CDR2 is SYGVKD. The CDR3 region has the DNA TGTGCCATCGGGACTGGGGGACGAGAGACCCAGTACTTC. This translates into CAIGTGGRETQYF.

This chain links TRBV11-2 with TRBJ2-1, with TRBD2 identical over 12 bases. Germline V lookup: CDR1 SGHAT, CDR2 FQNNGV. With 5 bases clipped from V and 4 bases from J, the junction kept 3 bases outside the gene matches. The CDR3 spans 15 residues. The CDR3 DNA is TGTGCCAGCAGCCCTCTAGCGGGGGGGTACAATGAGCAGTTCTTC. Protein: CASSPLAGGYNEQFF.

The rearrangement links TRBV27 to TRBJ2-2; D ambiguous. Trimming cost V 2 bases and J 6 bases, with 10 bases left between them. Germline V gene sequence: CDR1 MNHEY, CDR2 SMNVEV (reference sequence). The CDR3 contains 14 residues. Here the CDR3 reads CASSLLGGAGELFF. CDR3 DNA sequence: TGTGCCAGCAGTTTACTAGGTGGCGCCGGGGAGCTGTTTTTT.

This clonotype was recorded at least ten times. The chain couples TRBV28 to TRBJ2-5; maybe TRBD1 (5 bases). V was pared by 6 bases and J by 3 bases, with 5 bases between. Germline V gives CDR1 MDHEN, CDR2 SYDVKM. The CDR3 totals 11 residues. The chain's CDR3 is CASRGEETQYF. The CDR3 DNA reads TGTGCCAGCAGAGGGGAAGAGACCCAGTACTTC. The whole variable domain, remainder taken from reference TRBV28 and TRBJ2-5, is DVKVTQSSRYLVKRTGEKVFLECVQDMDHENMFWYRQDPGLGLRLIYFSYDVKMKEKGDIPEGYSVSREKKERFSLILESASTNQTSMYLCASRGEETQYFGPGTRLLVL.

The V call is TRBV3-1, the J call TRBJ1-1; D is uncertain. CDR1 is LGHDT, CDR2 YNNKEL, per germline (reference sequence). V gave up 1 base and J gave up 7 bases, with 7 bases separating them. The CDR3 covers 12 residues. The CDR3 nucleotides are TGTGCCAGCAGCCAAGGGGCAGTTGAAGCTTTCTTT. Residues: CASSQGAVEAFF.

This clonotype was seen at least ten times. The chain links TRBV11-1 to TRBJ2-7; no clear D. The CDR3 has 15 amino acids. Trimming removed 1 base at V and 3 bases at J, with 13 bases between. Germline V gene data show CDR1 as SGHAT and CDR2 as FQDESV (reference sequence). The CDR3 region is CASSLETTMGYEQYF. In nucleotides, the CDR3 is TGTGCCAGCAGCTTAGAGACAACGATGGGCTACGAGCAGTACTTC.

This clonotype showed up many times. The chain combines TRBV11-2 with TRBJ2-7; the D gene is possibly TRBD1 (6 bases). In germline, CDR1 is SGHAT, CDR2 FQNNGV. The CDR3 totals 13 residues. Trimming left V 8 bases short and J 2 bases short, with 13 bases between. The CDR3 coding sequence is TGTGCCAGCTCCGGGGACACTACCTACGAGCAGTACTTC. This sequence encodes CASSGDTTYEQYF.

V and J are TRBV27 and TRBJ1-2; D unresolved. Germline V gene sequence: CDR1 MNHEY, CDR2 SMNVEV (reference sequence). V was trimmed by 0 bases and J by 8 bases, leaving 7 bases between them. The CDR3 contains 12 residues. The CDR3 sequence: CASSLSGVGYTF. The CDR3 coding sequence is TGTGCCAGCAGTTTATCCGGCGTGGGCTACACCTTC.

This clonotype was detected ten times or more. The CDR3 DNA reads as TGCAGTGCTGGGTCCCTGGCGGGAGGGCGAGAGACCCAGTACTTC. It yields the protein CSAGSLAGGRETQYF. The rearrangement joins TRBV20-1 to TRBJ2-5; the match to TRBD2 covers 9 bases. In germline, CDR1 is DFQATT, CDR2 SNEGSKA (reference sequence). The CDR3 is made up of 15 amino acids. With 5 bases clipped from V and 4 bases from J, the junction kept 11 bases outside the gene matches.

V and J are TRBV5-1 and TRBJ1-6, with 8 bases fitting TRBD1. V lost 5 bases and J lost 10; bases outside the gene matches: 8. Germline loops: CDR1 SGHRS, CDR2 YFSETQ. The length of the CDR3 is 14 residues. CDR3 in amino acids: CASRPDRGGSPLHF. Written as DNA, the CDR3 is TGCGCCAGCAGACCCGACAGGGGTGGATCACCCCTCCACTTT.

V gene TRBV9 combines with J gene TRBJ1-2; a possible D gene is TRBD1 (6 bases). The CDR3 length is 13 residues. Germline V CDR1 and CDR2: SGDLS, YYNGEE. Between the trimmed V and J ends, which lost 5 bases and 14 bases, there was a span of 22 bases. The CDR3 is CASRSTGFAPKTF. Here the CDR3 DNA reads TGTGCCAGCAGATCAACAGGGTTCGCCCCGAAGACCTTC.

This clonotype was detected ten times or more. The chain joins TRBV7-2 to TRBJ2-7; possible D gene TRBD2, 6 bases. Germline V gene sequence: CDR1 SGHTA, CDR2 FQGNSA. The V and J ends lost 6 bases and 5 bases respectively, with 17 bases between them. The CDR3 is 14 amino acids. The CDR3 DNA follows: TGTGCCAGCAGACCCGGGACTGGATGGGACGAGCAGTACTTC. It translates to CASRPGTGWDEQYF. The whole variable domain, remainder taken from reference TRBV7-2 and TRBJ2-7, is GAGVSQSPSNKVTEKGKDVELRCDPISGHTALYWYRQSLGQGLEFLIYFQGNSAPDKSGLPSDRFSAERTGGSVSTLTIQRTQQEDSAVYLCASRPGTGWDEQYFGPGTRLTVT.

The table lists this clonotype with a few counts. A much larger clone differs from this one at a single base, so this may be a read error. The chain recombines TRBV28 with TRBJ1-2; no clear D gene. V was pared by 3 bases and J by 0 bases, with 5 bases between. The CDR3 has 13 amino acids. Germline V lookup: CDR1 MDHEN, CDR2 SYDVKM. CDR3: CASSFRTNYGYTF. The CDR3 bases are TGTGCCAGCAGTTTCCGGACTAACTATGGCTACACCTTC.

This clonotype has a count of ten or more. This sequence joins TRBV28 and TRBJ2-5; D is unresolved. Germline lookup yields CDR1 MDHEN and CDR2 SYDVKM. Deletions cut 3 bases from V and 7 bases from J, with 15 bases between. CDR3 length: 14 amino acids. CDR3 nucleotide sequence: TGTGCCAGCAGTTTCCAGCTGGCGGCTGCGACCCAGTACTTC. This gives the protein CASSFQLAAATQYF.

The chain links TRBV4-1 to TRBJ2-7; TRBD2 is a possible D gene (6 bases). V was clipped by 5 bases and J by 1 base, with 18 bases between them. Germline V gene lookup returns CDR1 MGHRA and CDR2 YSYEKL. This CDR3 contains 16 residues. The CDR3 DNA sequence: TGCGCCAGCAGCAACTGGGCGCGGGGCTTATCCTACGAGCAGTACTTC. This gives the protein CASSNWARGLSYEQYF.

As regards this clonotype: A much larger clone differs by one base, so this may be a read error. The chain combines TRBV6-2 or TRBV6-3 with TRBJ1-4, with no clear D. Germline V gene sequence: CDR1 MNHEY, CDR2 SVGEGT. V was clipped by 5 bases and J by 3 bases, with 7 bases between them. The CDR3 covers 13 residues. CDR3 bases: TGTGCCAGCAGTGCCGAACCTAATGAAAAACTGTTTTTT. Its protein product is CASSAEPNEKLFF.

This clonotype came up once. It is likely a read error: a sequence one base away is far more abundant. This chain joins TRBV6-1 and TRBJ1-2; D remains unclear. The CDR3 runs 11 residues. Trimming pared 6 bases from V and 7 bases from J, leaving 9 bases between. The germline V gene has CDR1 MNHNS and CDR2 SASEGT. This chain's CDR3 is CASRDAGGYTF. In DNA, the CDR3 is TGTGCCAGCAGAGACGCGGGTGGCTACACCTTC.

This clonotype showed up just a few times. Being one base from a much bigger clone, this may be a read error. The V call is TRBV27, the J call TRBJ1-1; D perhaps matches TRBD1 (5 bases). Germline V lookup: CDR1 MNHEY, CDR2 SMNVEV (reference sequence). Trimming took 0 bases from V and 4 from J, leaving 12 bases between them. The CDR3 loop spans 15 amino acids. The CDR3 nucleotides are TGTGCCAGCAGTTTATCCCCTCGGGGGAGCACTGAAGCTTTCTTT. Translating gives CASSLSPRGSTEAFF.

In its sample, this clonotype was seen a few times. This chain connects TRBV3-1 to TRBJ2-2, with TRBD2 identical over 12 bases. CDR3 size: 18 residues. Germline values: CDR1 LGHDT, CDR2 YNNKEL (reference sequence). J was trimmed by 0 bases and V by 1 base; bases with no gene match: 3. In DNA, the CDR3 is TGTGCCAGCAGCCAAGGACTAGCGGGGGCAACGAACACCGGGGAGCTGTTTTTT. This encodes CASSQGLAGATNTGELFF.

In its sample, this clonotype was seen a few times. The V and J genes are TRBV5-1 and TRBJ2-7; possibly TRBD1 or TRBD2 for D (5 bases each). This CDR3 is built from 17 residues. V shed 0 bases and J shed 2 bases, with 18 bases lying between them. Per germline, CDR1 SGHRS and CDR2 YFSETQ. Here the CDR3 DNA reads TGCGCCAGCAGCTTGGGGCCCCATCTGGGGGTGCCCTACGAGCAGTACTTC. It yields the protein CASSLGPHLGVPYEQYF.

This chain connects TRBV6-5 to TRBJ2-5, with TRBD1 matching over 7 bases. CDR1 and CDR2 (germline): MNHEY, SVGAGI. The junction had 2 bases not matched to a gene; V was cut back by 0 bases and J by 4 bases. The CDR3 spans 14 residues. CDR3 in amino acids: CASSYSRQGETQYF. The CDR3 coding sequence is TGTGCCAGCAGTTACTCGAGACAGGGAGAGACCCAGTACTTC.

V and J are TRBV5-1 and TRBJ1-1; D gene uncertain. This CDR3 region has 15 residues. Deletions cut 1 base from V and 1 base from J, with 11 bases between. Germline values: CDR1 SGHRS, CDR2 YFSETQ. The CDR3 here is CASSLLAGRNTEAFF. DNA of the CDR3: TGCGCCAGCAGCTTGTTAGCCGGGAGGAACACTGAAGCTTTCTTT.

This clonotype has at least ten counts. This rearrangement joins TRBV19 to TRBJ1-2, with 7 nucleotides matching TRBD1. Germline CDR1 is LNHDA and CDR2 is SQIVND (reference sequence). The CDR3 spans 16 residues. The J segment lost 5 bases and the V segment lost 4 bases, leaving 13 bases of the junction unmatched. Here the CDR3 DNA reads TGTGCCAGTAGTACCGAGATGAGAGGGACAGTTTATGGCTACACCTTC. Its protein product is CASSTEMRGTVYGYTF.

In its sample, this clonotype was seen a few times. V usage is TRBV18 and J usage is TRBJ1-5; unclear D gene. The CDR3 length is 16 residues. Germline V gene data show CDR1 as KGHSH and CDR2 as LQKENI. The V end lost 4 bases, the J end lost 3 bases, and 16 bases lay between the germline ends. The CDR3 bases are TGTGCCAGCTCACGAACCCGGGAGGCCGTCAATCAGCCCCAGCATTTT. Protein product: CASSRTREAVNQPQHF.

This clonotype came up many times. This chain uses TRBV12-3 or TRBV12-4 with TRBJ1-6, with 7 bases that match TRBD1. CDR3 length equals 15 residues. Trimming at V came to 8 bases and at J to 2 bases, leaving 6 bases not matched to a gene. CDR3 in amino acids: CASGTAPAYNSPLHF. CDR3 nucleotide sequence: TGTGCCAGCGGGACAGCTCCTGCCTATAATTCACCCCTCCACTTT.

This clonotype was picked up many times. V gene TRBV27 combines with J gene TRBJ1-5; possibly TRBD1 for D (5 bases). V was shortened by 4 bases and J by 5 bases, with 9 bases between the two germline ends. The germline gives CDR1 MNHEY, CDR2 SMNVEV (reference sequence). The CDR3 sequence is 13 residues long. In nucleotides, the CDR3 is TGTGCCAGCAGTTGGGACTCCGATCAGCCCCAGCATTTT. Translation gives CASSWDSDQPQHF.